Judged by abundance, the clone carrying this T cell receptor beta chain is medium-sized. The antigen is undetermined. The data derive from a study of spatial heterogeneity in lung cancer. Study observations and caveats: How many expanded intratumoral alpha and beta TCRs were present tracked the tumor mutation count, which was a count of nonsynonymous mutations.

TCRdb re-derived calls from the 5' RACE reads in MiXCR, one entry per CDR3 protein. The table has 4,000 to 5,500 distinct CDR3 sequences, more than 7.5% seen once; the top ten hold approximately 16%. Regarding time point: sample taken at primary tumor resection. V lost 5 bases to trimming and J lost 0 bases, with 4 bases between them. The CDR3 consists of 12 residues. CDR1 MNHEY and CDR2 SVGAGI come from the germline V gene. The V gene is TRBV6-5, the J gene TRBJ1-1, with unresolved D. This material consisted of lung tumor tissue, taken at surgery. The source is a female donor with early-stage non-small cell lung cancer. CDR3 in amino acids: CASSQMNTEAFF. CDR3 nucleotide sequence: TGTGCCAGCAGTCAGATGAACACTGAAGCTTTCTTT.